These 24 T cell receptor beta chains came from one sample sequenced in a study of PD-L1 blockade in urothelial cancer. Here immunoSEQ multiplex PCR was the method, and the copy in TCRdb shows in-frame clones only, minus some. The table includes 15,000 to 20,000 clones, about nine tenths detected once. The specimen comprised PBMCs, sampled around atezolizumab (anti-PD-L1) treatment. The receptors come from a man in his fifties or sixties with urothelial cancer.

The chain's CDR3 is CASSIHFGSGANVLTF. Written as DNA, the CDR3 is TGTGCCAGCAGTATTCACTTTGGTTCTGGGGCCAACGTCCTGACTTTC. The chain carries TRBV28 and TRBJ2-6; D is unclear. Germline CDR1 reads MDHEN; CDR2 reads SYDVKM. This CDR3 has 16 residues. The ends were cut back, 5 bases at V and 1 base at J, with 12 bases in the middle.

The V call is TRBV27, the J call TRBJ2-3; 16 positions agree with TRBD2. V was pared by 3 bases and J by 7 bases, with 13 bases of the junction left unmatched. The germline gives CDR1 MNHEY, CDR2 SMNVEV (reference sequence). The CDR3 consists of 19 residues. Written as DNA, the CDR3 is TGTGCCAGCAGTTTGATAGGGACTAGCGGGAGGGCCCAGGGAAATACGCAGTATTTT. It is translated as CASSLIGTSGRAQGNTQYF.

CDR3 nucleotides: TGTGCCAGCAGCTTGGTTTTAGCGACCTACAATGAGCAGTTCTTC. Amino acid sequence: CASSLVLATYNEQFF. The gene calls are TRBV5-4 and TRBJ2-1; perhaps TRBD2 as D (5 bases). Germline CDR1 reads SGHNT; CDR2 reads YYREEE (reference sequence). V was clipped by 0 bases and J by 2 bases, with 9 bases between them. The CDR3 is 15 amino acids.

The rearrangement links TRBV15 to TRBJ2-2; weak D call: TRBD1 (6 bases). Germline V gene lookup returns CDR1 LNHNV and CDR2 YYDKDF (reference sequence). The CDR3 runs to 14 residues. V was shortened by 9 bases and J by 7 bases, with 18 bases between the two germline ends. The CDR3 DNA reads as TGTGCCACTGGCCAGGGGTACGATGGCGGGGAGCTGTTTTTT. Translation gives CATGQGYDGGELFF. The full variable domain, in which reference TRBV15 and TRBJ2-2 provide the parts outside the CDR3, is DAMVIQNPRYQVTQFGKPVTLSCSQTLNHNVMYWYQQKSSQAPKLLFHYYDKDFNNEADTPDNFQSRRPNTSFCFLDIRSPGLGDTAMYLCATGQGYDGGELFFGEGSRLTVL.

This rearrangement joins TRBV30 to TRBJ2-7, with TRBD2 as a possible D gene (6 bases). This CDR3 contains 15 residues. V lost 0 bases, J lost 6 bases, and 18 bases lay in between. Germline values: CDR1 GTSNPN, CDR2 SVGIG (reference sequence). Here the CDR3 reads CAWSVRRGLEGEQYF. The CDR3 DNA is TGTGCCTGGAGTGTACGTCGGGGGTTGGAGGGCGAGCAGTACTTC.

The V gene is TRBV9, the J gene TRBJ2-2; D not certain. CDR1 is SGDLS and CDR2 is YYNGEE in the germline V gene. This CDR3 is built from 14 residues. V shed 0 bases and J shed 4 bases, with 7 bases lying between them. The CDR3 DNA reads as TGTGCCAGCAGCGTAGGTCCCAGCACCGGGGAGCTGTTTTTT. This codes for CASSVGPSTGELFF.

Concerning this clone itself: Other nucleotide sequences from this sample produce the same CDR3. The chain joins TRBV28 to TRBJ1-1; perhaps TRBD1 as D (5 bases). There are 15 residues in the CDR3. CDR1 is MDHEN, CDR2 SYDVKM, per germline. The V end was cut by 3 bases, the J end by 0 bases, with 11 bases between. CDR3 sequence: CASSLPGQLNTEAFF. The CDR3 DNA reads as TGTGCCAGCAGTTTGCCCGGACAACTGAACACTGAAGCTTTCTTT.

The chain combines TRBV5-4 with TRBJ2-3; D is uncertain. This CDR3 region has 13 residues. Trimming shortened V by 0 bases and J by 4 bases, and 6 bases separated the two germline ends. Germline V gene data show CDR1 as SGHNT and CDR2 as YYREEE (reference sequence). DNA for the CDR3: TGTGCCAGCAGCTTGGTTGGGCCAGATACGCAGTATTTT. Protein sequence: CASSLVGPDTQYF.

This chain uses TRBV6-5 with TRBJ2-5; TRBD2 might be the D (5 bases). The V and J ends lost 5 bases and 5 bases respectively, with 15 bases between them. Germline V gene lookup returns CDR1 MNHEY and CDR2 SVGAGI. This CDR3 contains 14 residues. CDR3 residues: CASSGGRSFETQYF. The CDR3 coding sequence is TGTGCCAGCAGTGGAGGACGGTCGTTCGAGACCCAGTACTTC.

V and J are TRBV19 and TRBJ1-3; D remains ambiguous. V lost 3 bases to trimming and J lost 7 bases, with 13 bases between them. Germline V gene data show CDR1 as LNHDA and CDR2 as SQIVND (reference sequence). The CDR3 spans 14 residues. The CDR3: CASSIEGFRNTIYF. The CDR3 region has the DNA TGTGCCAGTAGTATTGAGGGCTTTCGGAACACCATATATTTT.

This rearrangement joins TRBV6-1 to TRBJ2-5; D is unclear. Germline V lookup: CDR1 MNHNS, CDR2 SASEGT. Trimming left V 2 bases short and J 5 bases short, with 9 bases between. CDR3 size: 13 residues. Here the CDR3 DNA reads TGTGCCAGCAGTGAAAGAAATCGGGAGACCCAGTACTTC. Protein sequence: CASSERNRETQYF.

The J gene is TRBJ2-7, the V gene TRBV18; D uncertain. Deletions cut 6 bases from V and 7 bases from J, with 19 bases between. CDR1 is KGHSH and CDR2 is LQKENI in the germline V gene. The CDR3 is 14 residues long. The CDR3 protein is CASSPGGYVPEQYF. The CDR3 DNA sequence: TGTGCCAGCTCCCCGGGTGGTTACGTTCCAGAGCAGTACTTC.

This chain links TRBV11-2 with TRBJ2-5; D is ambiguous. Trimming removed 5 bases at V and 4 bases at J, with 5 bases between. The CDR3 consists of 11 residues. Germline V gives CDR1 SGHAT, CDR2 FQNNGV. CDR3 DNA sequence: TGTGCCAGCAGCCTACGAGAGACCCAGTACTTC. Translation: CASSLRETQYF.

This clone was seen a single time. V gene TRBV19 combines with J gene TRBJ2-1; D is unclear. Germline CDR1 reads LNHDA; CDR2 reads SQIVND (reference sequence). CDR3 length: 16 residues. V lost 5 bases and J lost 1, with 15 bases in between. The CDR3 region has the DNA TGTGCCAGTAGTCCTAGTCAAGCGCCTTCCTACAATGAGCAGTTCTTC. Its translation is CASSPSQAPSYNEQFF.

The chain couples TRBV6-1 to TRBJ1-6; D ambiguous. This CDR3 contains 14 residues. The V end was cut by 4 bases, the J end by 4 bases, with 8 bases between. From germline, CDR1 is MNHNS and CDR2 SASEGT. CDR3 residues: CASSVTVYNSPLHF. CDR3 in DNA: TGTGCCAGCAGTGTTACAGTATATAATTCACCCCTCCACTTT.

This chain links TRBV18 with TRBJ1-5, with 10 nucleotides matching TRBD1. J lost 2 bases, V lost 5 bases, and 0 bases had no gene match. This CDR3 is 14 amino acids long. Germline lookup yields CDR1 KGHSH and CDR2 LQKENI. The chain's CDR3 is CASSGQGGNQPQHF. In nucleotides, the CDR3 is TGTGCCAGCTCAGGACAGGGGGGCAATCAGCCCCAGCATTTT.

This clone was picked up one time. The chain employs TRBV9 and TRBJ2-5; 10 bases map to TRBD1. There are 18 residues in the CDR3. Per the germline V gene, CDR1 is SGDLS and CDR2 is YYNGEE. J lost 3 bases, V lost 0 bases, and 11 bases had no gene match. CDR3 bases: TGTGCCAGCAGCGTAGCAGGGGGTCCGGGGACAGGGGAAGAGACCCAGTACTTC. This gives the protein CASSVAGGPGTGEETQYF.

The V call is TRBV10-3, the J call TRBJ2-7, with 10 bases fitting TRBD2. Trimming at V came to 6 bases and at J to 5 bases, leaving 4 bases not matched to a gene. The germline V gene encodes CDR1 ENHRY and CDR2 SYGVKD. There are 13 residues in the CDR3. The DNA for the CDR3 is TGTGCCATCAGCCCTAGCGGGAGCCACGAGCAGTACTTC. This translates into CAISPSGSHEQYF.

This sequence joins TRBV18 and TRBJ1-5; D is undetermined. Looked up from germline, CDR1 is KGHSH and CDR2 is LQKENI. The CDR3 covers 13 residues. The germline V and J ends were trimmed by 0 bases and 9 bases, with 9 bases remaining between them. Here the CDR3 reads CASSPPGIVPQHF. CDR3 nucleotides: TGTGCCAGCTCACCACCGGGCATTGTGCCCCAGCATTTT.

The chain is built from TRBV28 and TRBJ2-7; D call uncertain. The V and J ends lost 8 bases and 3 bases respectively, with 8 bases between them. Germline values: CDR1 MDHEN, CDR2 SYDVKM. The CDR3 is 11 amino acids. The CDR3 loop is CASVGNYEQYF. CDR3 nucleotides: TGTGCCAGCGTCGGTAACTACGAGCAGTACTTC.

The chain recombines TRBV7-8 with TRBJ1-3; 7 bases are shared with TRBD1. V was pared by 3 bases and J by 0 bases, with 2 bases of the junction left unmatched. This CDR3 contains 15 residues. CDR1 and CDR2 from the germline V gene are SGHVS and FQNEAQ. CDR3 in amino acids: CASSLNRGSGNTIYF. The CDR3 DNA sequence: TGTGCCAGCAGCTTGAACAGGGGCTCTGGAAACACCATATATTTT.

This rearrangement joins TRBV7-6 to TRBJ2-5; perhaps TRBD1 as D (5 bases). The CDR3 spans 14 residues. CDR1 SGHVS and CDR2 FNYEAQ come from the germline V gene. Trimming took off 4 bases at V and 1 base at J, with 10 bases between the two ends. CDR3 DNA sequence: TGTGCCAGCAGCTCCAGGGCCAGCCAAGAGACCCAGTACTTC. This gives the protein CASSSRASQETQYF.

This clone was counted once. J is TRBJ2-1 and V is TRBV14; 7 bases match TRBD1. After removal of 5 bases from V and 3 bases from J, the junction contained 4 bases not matched to a gene. The CDR3 totals 14 residues. Germline values: CDR1 SGHDN, CDR2 FVKESK. The CDR3 here is CASSGTEGYNEQFF. The CDR3 nucleotides read TGTGCCAGCAGCGGGACAGAAGGCTACAATGAGCAGTTCTTC.

The chain employs TRBV20-1 and TRBJ2-5; D call uncertain. The CDR3 is 10 amino acids. Trimming pared 6 bases from V and 4 bases from J, leaving 6 bases between. Per the germline V gene, CDR1 is DFQATT and CDR2 is SNEGSKA (reference sequence). The CDR3 DNA reads as TGCAGTGCCCCCCGAGAGACCCAGTACTTC. Its translation is CSAPRETQYF.